This TCR beta chain is from a study of T cell repertoires in cytomegalovirus infection. At the level of the study: Public TCR beta signatures were indicative of both CMV infection and a matching HLA type.

MiXCR, applied by TCRdb to the reads, yields one record per CDR3 protein. Among more than 200,000 distinct CDR3 sequences listed, approximately 9% were seen once. The table lists this clonotype with many counts. What it recognizes is unknown. General study findings and limits: Pooled public TCR beta family frequency picked out CMV carriers with the relevant HLA. The ex vivo response showed dominance by HLA-C-restricted CMV-specific TCR beta clonotypes.

Between the trimmed V and J ends, which lost 5 bases and 3 bases, there was a span of 20 bases. The V gene's germline CDR1 is SGHTA and CDR2 FQGNSA. The CDR3 contains 17 residues. This clonotype originated in a human donor in good health (CMV status not recorded). Some clones in this sample may be carry-over from other donors' samples. This chain links TRBV7-2 with TRBJ2-1; a possible D gene is TRBD1 (7 bases). The sequencing input was PBMCs. CDR3 in amino acids: CASSPKGAQGGYNEQFF. CDR3 coding DNA: TGTGCCAGCAGCCCCAAGGGGGCACAGGGAGGCTACAATGAGCAGTTCTTC.